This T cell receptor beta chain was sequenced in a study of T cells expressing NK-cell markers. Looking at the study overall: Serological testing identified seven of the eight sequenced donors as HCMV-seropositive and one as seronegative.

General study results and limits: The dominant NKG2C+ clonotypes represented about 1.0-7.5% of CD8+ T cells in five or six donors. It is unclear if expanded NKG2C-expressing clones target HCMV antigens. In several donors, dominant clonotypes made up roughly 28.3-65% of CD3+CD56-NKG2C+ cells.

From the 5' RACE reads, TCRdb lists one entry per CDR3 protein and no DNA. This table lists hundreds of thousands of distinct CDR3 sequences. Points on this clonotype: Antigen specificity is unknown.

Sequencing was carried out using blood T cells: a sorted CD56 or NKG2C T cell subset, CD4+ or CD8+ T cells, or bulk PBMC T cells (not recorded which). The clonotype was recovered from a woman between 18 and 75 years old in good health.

CDR3 loop: CAIRQTNTGELFF. J is TRBJ2-2 and V is TRBV2; absent DNA, TCRdb's TRBD1 call cannot be checked. Looked up from germline, CDR1 is SNHLY and CDR2 is FYNNEI. The CDR3 covers 13 residues.